This entry is about one T cell receptor beta chain. What it recognizes is unknown. This entry belongs to a study of radiation and T cells in renal cell carcinoma. Notes on the study in general: Baseline intratumoral clonotype presence is unknown without pretreatment biopsies. In blood, top tumor clones expanded by 2 weeks, shrinking by 4.

Time point here: blood 4 weeks post-SBRT, at nephrectomy. As to treatment: 15 Gy SBRT to primary tumor, nephrectomy 4 weeks later. Nephrectomy followed 15 Gy stereotactic body radiation by 4 weeks. Sequencing was performed with immunoSEQ multiplex PCR; in TCRdb, only in-frame clones are kept and a portion is missing. The sample includes about 62,000 clones, about 83% of them seen just once. The origin of this receptor is a man aged 55 to 70 with renal cell carcinoma. The specimen was blood, collected from a patient whose treatment included radiotherapy and nephrectomy.

Here the CDR3 DNA reads TGTGCCAGCAGCCTGACTAGCGGGGGCTACGAGCAGTACTTC. It translates to CASSLTSGGYEQYF. V usage is TRBV7-6 and J usage is TRBJ2-7; TRBD2 matches 12 bases. Germline V CDR1 and CDR2: SGHVS, FNYEAQ. V trimming: 5 bases; J trimming: 3 bases; junction bases outside the gene matches: 2. CDR3 length equals 14 residues.